A single T cell receptor beta chain is shown here with its context. V was shortened by 7 bases and J by 1 base, with 12 bases between the two germline ends. Germline CDR1 reads KGHDR; CDR2 reads SFDVKD. The CDR3 is made up of 15 amino acids. This entry comes from a study of blood T cell repertoires in COVID-19. Overall study: T cells, B-cell-depleted T cells, or PBMCs supplied cDNA or gDNA.

In the study's own analysis: Scientists estimated how many nucleated cells there were by amplifying reference gene primers. The repertoire was sequenced with immunoSEQ multiplex PCR; TCRdb's copy has only in-frame clones and lacks some. V, J and clone size derive from that table, while D and trimming were established from the DNA sequence. Of 20,000 to 30,000 clones listed, roughly nine tenths are singletons. The sample was peripheral blood. The rearrangement links TRBV24-1 to TRBJ2-2; D is unclear. The TCR was taken from a human donor in a cohort sampled during active COVID-19. The CDR3 region has the DNA TGTGCCACCAGGTCCTCTCCGGGGAACACCGGGGAGCTGTTTTTT. Translation: CATRSSPGNTGELFF.